The 6 T cell receptor beta chains presented below share a single source sample, sequenced in a study of blood T cell repertoires in COVID-19. Profiled with immunoSEQ multiplex PCR; TCRdb holds only in-frame clones, not every one. Found here are a few hundred thousand clones, roughly four fifths of them singletons; the top ten hold more than 4%. The sample comprised PBMCs or T cells enriched from blood (not recorded which). All receptors come from a man aged 35-49 years who had been exposed to COVID-19.

The chain uses TRBV5-1 and TRBJ2-5, with TRBD2 identical over 11 bases. The length of the CDR3 is 16 residues. J gave up 0 bases and V 5 bases, and 6 bases lay outside the gene matches. Per germline, CDR1 SGHRS and CDR2 YFSETQ. The CDR3 loop is CASRAGLAAYQETQYF. The CDR3 bases are TGCGCCAGCAGAGCGGGACTAGCGGCGTACCAAGAGACCCAGTACTTC.

This clone was observed once. The chain links TRBV3-1 (or the pseudogene TRBV3-2) to TRBJ1-3; D might be TRBD1 (5 bases). Germline V CDR1 and CDR2: LGHDT, YNNKEL (reference sequence). V shed 4 bases and J shed 0 bases, with 10 bases lying between them. CDR3 size: 15 residues. The CDR3 DNA reads as TGTGCCAGCAGCCGGGGCGAGACCTCTGGAAACACCATATATTTT. It translates to CASSRGETSGNTIYF.

The V and J genes are TRBV30 and TRBJ1-6; maybe TRBD1 (5 bases). CDR3 length: 16 amino acids. Germline lookup yields CDR1 GTSNPN and CDR2 SVGIG (reference sequence). The V end lost 2 bases, the J end lost 0 bases, and 11 bases lay between the germline ends. CDR3 loop: CAWSSGGSSYNSPLHF. As DNA, the CDR3 is TGTGCCTGGAGTTCCGGGGGGAGCTCCTATAATTCACCCCTCCACTTT.

V gene TRBV19 combines with J gene TRBJ1-1; 8 bases match TRBD1. Germline V gene lookup returns CDR1 LNHDA and CDR2 SQIVND (reference sequence). There are 16 residues in the CDR3. V shed 6 bases and J 6 bases; nucleotides not matched to a gene: 15. CDR3: CASRDAGTGWVAEAFF. Written as DNA, the CDR3 is TGTGCCAGTAGAGACGCCGGGACAGGTTGGGTCGCTGAAGCTTTCTTT.

This chain connects TRBV5-1 to TRBJ1-4, with unresolved D. Trimming removed 5 bases from V and 0 bases from J, with 8 bases in between. CDR3 length: 14 residues. Germline V gene data show CDR1 as SGHRS and CDR2 as YFSETQ. DNA for the CDR3: TGCGCCAGCAGGACGGCGGCAACTAATGAAAAACTGTTTTTT. Protein sequence: CASRTAATNEKLFF.

The chain joins TRBV7-3 to TRBJ2-1; D may be TRBD1 (6 bases). The CDR3 sequence is 13 residues long. Germline lookup yields CDR1 SGHTA and CDR2 FQGTGA. Trimming took 5 bases from V and 6 from J, leaving 11 bases between them. Here the CDR3 reads CASSLTGSNEQFF. CDR3 coding DNA: TGTGCCAGCAGCCTCACAGGGTCCAATGAGCAGTTCTTC. Full variable domain (remainder filled in from reference TRBV7-3 and TRBJ2-1): GAGVSQTPSNKVTEKGKYVELRCDPISGHTALYWYRQSLGQGPEFLIYFQGTGAADDSGLPNDRFFAVRPEGSVSTLKIQRTERGDSAVYLCASSLTGSNEQFFGPGTRLTVL.